This entry describes one T cell receptor beta chain. Its cognate antigen has yet to be identified. No base quality values were provided; no much bigger clone lies one nucleotide off. The sample comes from a study of blood T cell repertoires in COVID-19 (dated by TCRdb to 2018 to 2020). A note on the overall study: Samples covering the acute and convalescent phases of COVID-19 were provided by collaborators in the United States, Italy and Spain. Samples came from the ongoing ImmuneRACE study (first 160 participants) plus 1,254 subjects from 6 global collaborators. The material from the prospective study consisted of cDNA or gDNA derived from T cells, B-cell-depleted T cells, or PBMCs. The dataset comprised deeply sampled blood TCRbeta repertoires from subjects exposed to, actively infected with, or recovered from COVID-19. A de-identified subject ID, COVID-19 status, age in years and sex were almost always included in the sample metadata. The repertoires were made available in a free public database intended to serve as a resource for research on the immune response to SARS-CoV-2. Where available, HLA class I and class II types were obtained from metadata supplied by the sample provider rather than from assay-based typing.

One collaborating source in Seattle enrolled patients during active infection and followed them longitudinally through the course of disease. Whole blood was collected in K2EDTA tubes by collaborating institutions according to the institutions' own protocols. For TCRbeta analysis, collaborator samples were shipped as frozen whole blood, as isolated PBMCs, or as DNA extracted from either sample type. The germline V gene gives CDR1 as MNHNS and CDR2 as SASEGT. Trimming at the junction amounts to 4 bases on V and 5 bases on J, and the germline ends lie 24 bases apart. Including cysteine and phenylalanine, the CDR3 has 18 amino acids. Of the read, only the CDR3 DNA is kept; its 54 bases are in frame from base 1. Overall results and qualifications from the work: The amount of clinical and demographic metadata varied by source and participant and was provided uncurated.

TCRbeta CDR3 regions were amplified from genomic DNA by means of the immunoSEQ Assay, a bias-controlled multiplex PCR. The original methods were these. The number of nucleated cells in each sample was estimated from the amplification of reference gene primers within the assay. Sequence reads were collapsed and filtered to measure the absolute abundance of every unique TCRbeta CDR3 rearrangement. For each sample, productive Simpson clonality was calculated as the square root of Simpson's diversity index over productive rearrangements. In its TCRdb copy, this immuneACCESS table keeps in-frame sequences only and misses some clones. Where compared with another copy, unresolved V genes explain less than half of these, and the others have no known cause. Clonal size and the V and J genes are those of that table, whereas D and trimming came from the DNA. The sample table records roughly 100,000 clones; roughly 92% of these occur just once. The ten largest clones capture more than 1.5% of the sample.

The sequenced sample was peripheral blood. In this chain, TRBV6-1 is recombined with TRBJ1-5, and the D gene may be TRBD1, 5 bases matching. The source is a woman aged 45-60 years with COVID-19, enrolled during active disease. The DNA is as follows: TGTGCCAGCAGTGGTTTCCTTCGGGCAGGGAGGTGGGATCAGCCCCAGCATTTT. It translates as CASSGFLRAGRWDQPQHF.